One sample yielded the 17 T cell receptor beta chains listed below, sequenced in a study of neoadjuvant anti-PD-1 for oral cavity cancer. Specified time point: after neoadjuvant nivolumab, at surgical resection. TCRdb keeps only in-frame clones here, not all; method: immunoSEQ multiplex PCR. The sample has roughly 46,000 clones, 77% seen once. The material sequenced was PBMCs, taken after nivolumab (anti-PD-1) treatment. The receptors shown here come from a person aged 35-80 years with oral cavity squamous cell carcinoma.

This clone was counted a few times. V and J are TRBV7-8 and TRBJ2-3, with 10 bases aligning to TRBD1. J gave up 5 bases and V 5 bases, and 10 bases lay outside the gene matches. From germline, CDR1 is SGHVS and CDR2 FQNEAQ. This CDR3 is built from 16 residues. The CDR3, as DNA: TGTGCCAGCAGCCCCCCGCCGGGACAGGGGTTAGATACGCAGTATTTT. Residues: CASSPPPGQGLDTQYF.

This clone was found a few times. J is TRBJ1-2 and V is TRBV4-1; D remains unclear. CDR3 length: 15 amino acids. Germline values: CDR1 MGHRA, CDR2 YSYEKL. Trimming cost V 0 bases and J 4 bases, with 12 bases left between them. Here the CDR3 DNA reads TGCGCCAGCAGCCAAGATGGCAAAGGGAGCTATGGCTACACCTTC. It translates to CASSQDGKGSYGYTF.

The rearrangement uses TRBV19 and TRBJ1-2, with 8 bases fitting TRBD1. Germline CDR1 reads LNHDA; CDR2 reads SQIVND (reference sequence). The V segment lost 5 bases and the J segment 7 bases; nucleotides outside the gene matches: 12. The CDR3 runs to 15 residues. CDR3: CASSASDRGKGGYTF. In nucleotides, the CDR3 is TGTGCCAGTAGTGCCTCCGACAGGGGCAAGGGTGGCTACACCTTC.

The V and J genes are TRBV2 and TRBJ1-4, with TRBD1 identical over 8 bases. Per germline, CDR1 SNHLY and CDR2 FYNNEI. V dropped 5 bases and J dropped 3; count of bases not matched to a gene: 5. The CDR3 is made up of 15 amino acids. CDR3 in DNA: TGTGCCAGCAGTAGTTACAGGGGGGCTAATGAAAAACTGTTTTTT. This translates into CASSSYRGANEKLFF.

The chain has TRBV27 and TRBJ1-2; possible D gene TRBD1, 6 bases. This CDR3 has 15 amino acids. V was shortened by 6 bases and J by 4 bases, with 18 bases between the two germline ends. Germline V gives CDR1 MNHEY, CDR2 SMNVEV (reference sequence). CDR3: CASRADSRRGYGYTF. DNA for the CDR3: TGTGCCAGCAGGGCGGACAGCCGGCGCGGCTATGGCTACACCTTC.

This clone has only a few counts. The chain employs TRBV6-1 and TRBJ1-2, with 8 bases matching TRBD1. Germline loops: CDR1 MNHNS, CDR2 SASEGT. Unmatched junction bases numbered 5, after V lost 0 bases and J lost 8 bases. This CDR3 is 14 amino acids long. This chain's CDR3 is CASSEATRGLGYTF. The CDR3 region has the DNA TGTGCCAGCAGTGAAGCCACCAGGGGGCTCGGCTACACCTTC.

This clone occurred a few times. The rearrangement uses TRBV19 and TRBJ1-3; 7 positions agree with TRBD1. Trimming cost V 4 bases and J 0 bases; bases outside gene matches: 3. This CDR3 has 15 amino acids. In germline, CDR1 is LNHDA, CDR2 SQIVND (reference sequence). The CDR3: CASSRGQLSGNTIYF. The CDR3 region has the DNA TGTGCCAGTAGTAGGGGACAGCTCTCTGGAAACACCATATATTTT.

The DNA for the CDR3 is TGTGCCAGCACCCCTCTTAGATACTATGGCTACACCTTC. This codes for CASTPLRYYGYTF. This chain connects TRBV28 to TRBJ1-2, with D hard to call. Germline CDR1 MDHEN, CDR2 SYDVKM. V dropped 7 bases and J dropped 3 bases, with 12 bases sitting between them. The CDR3 loop spans 13 amino acids.

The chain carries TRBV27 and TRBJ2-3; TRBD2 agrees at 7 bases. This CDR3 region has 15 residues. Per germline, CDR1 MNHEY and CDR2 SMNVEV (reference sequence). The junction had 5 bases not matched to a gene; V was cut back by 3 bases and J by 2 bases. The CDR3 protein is CASSFGGRATDTQYF. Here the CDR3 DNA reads TGTGCCAGCAGTTTTGGTGGGAGGGCCACAGATACGCAGTATTTT.

The CDR3 DNA follows: TGTGCCAGCAGCACTAGCGGGGGGGCCCCCCCAGATACGCAGTATTTT. Its translation is CASSTSGGAPPDTQYF. V usage is TRBV7-2 and J usage is TRBJ2-3; 13 bases fit TRBD2. Germline CDR1 and CDR2: SGHTA and FQGNSA. The V gene end was trimmed by 5 bases and the J gene end by 4 bases; junction bases not matched to a gene: 6. The CDR3 is made up of 16 amino acids.

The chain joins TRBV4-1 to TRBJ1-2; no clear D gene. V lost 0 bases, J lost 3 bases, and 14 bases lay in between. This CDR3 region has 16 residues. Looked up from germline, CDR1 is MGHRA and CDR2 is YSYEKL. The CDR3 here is CASSQDSAGDYYGYTF. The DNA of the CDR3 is TGCGCCAGCAGCCAAGATTCGGCAGGAGATTACTATGGCTACACCTTC.

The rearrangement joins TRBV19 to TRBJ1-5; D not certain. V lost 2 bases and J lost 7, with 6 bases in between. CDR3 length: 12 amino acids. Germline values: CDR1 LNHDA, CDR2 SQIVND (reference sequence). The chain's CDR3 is CASSILGQPQHF. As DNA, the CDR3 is TGTGCCAGTAGTATATTGGGACAGCCCCAGCATTTT.

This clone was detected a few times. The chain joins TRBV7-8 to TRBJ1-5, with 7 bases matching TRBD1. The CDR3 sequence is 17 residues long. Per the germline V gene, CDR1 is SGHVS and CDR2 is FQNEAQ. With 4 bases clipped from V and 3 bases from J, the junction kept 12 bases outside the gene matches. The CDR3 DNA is TGTGCCAGCAGCTACCCACCGGGACAGCAACTCAATCAGCCCCAGCATTTT. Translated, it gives CASSYPPGQQLNQPQHF.

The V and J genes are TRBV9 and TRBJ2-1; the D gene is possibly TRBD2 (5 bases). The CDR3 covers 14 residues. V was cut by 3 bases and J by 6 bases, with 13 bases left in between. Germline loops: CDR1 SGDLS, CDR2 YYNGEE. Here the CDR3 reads CASSALGVPNEQFF. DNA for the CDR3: TGTGCCAGCAGCGCCCTGGGAGTCCCCAATGAGCAGTTCTTC.

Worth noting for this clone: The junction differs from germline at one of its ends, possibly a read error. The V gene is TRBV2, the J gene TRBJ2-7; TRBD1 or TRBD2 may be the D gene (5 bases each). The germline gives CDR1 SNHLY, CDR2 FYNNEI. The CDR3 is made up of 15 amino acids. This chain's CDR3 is CASREDTGAWREQYF. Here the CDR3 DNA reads TGTGCCAGCAGGGAAGATACCGGGGCCTGGCGCGAGCAGTACTTC.

CDR3 sequence (DNA): TGTGCCAGCAGCTCCCTAGTGGGGGGAGACGAAAAACTGTTTTTT. It specifies CASSSLVGGDEKLFF. This chain uses TRBV5-8 with TRBJ1-4; tentatively, D is TRBD1 (5 bases). Germline V gives CDR1 SGHTS, CDR2 YDEGEE. The V end was cut by 3 bases, the J end by 8 bases, with 17 bases between. The CDR3 spans 15 residues.

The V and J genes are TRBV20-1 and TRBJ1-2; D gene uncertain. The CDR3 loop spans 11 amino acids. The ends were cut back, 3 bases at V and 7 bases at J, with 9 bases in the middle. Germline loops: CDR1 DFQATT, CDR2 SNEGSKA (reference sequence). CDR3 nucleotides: TGCAGTGCTAGCCTGAACCGTGGCTACACCTTC. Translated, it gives CSASLNRGYTF.